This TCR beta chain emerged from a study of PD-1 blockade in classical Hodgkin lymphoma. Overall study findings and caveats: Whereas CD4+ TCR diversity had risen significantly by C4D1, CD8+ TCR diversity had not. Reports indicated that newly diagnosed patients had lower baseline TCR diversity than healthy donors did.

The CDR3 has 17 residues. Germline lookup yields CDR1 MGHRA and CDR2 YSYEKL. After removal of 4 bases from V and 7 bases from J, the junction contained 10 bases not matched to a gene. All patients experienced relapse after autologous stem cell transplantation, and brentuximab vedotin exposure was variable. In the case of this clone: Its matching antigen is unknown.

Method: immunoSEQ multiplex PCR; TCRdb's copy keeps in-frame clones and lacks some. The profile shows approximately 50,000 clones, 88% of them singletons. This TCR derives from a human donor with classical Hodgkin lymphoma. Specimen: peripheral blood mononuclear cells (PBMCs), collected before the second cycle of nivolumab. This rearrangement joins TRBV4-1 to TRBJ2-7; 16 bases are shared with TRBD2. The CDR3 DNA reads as TGCGCCAGCAGCCCACCGGGACTAGCGGGGGGGCTCTTGGAGCAGTACTTC. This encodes CASSPPGLAGGLLEQYF.